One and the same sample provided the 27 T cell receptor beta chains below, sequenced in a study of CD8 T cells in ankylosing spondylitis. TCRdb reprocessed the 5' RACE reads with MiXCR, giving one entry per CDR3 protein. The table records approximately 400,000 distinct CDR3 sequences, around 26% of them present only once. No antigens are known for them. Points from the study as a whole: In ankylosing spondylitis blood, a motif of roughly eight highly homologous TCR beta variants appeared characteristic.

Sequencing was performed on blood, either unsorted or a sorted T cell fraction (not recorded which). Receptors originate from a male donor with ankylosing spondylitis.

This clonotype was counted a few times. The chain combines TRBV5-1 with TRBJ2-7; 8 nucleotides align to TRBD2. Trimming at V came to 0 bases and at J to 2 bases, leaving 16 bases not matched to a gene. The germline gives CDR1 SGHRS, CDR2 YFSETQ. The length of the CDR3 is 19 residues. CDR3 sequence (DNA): TGCGCCAGCAGCTTGGTCAGTGGAGGCCAAGCGGGAGTCCCCTACGAGCAGTACTTC. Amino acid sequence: CASSLVSGGQAGVPYEQYF.

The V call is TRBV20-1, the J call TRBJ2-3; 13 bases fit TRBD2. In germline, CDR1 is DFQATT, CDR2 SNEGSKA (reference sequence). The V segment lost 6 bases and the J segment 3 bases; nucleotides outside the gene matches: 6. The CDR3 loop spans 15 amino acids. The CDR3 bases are TGCAGTGCGCGGGGGACTAGCGGGAAGACAGATACGCAGTATTTT. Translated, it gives CSARGTSGKTDTQYF.

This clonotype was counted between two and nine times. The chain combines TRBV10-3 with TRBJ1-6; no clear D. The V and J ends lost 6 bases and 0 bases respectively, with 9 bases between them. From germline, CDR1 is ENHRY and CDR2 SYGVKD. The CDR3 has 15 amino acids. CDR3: CAIRDGSSYNSPLHF. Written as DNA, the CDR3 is TGTGCCATCAGGGACGGGAGCTCCTATAATTCACCCCTCCACTTT.

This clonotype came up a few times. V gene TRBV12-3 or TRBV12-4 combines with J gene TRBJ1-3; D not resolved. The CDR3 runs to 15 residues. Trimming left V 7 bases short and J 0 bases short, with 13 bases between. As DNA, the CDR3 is TGTGCCAGCACCGAAAGGCTTAGCTCTGGAAACACCATATATTTT. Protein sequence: CASTERLSSGNTIYF.

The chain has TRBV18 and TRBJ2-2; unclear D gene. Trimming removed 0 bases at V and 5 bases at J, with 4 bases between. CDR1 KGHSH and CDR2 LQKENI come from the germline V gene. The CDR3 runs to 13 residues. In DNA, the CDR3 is TGTGCCAGCTCACCACCGAGGACCGGGGAGCTGTTTTTT. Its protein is CASSPPRTGELFF. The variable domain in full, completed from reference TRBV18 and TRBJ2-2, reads NAGVMQNPRHLVRRRGQEARLRCSPMKGHSHVYWYRQLPEEGLKFMVYLQKENIIDESGMPKERFSAEFPKEGPSILRIQQVVRGDSAAYFCASSPPRTGELFFGEGSRLTVL.

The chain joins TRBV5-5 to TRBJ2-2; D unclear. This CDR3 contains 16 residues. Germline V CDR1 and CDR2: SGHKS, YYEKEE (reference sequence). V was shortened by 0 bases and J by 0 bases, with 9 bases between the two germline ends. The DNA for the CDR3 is TGTGCCAGCAGCTTGGTTTTACAGACGAACACCGGGGAGCTGTTTTTT. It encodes CASSLVLQTNTGELFF.

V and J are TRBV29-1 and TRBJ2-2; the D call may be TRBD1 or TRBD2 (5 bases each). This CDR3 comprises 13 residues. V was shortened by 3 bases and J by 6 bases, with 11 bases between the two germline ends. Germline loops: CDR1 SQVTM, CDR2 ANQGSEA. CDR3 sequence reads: CSVDGGRPGELFF. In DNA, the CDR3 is TGCAGCGTTGATGGGGGAAGGCCCGGGGAGCTGTTTTTT.

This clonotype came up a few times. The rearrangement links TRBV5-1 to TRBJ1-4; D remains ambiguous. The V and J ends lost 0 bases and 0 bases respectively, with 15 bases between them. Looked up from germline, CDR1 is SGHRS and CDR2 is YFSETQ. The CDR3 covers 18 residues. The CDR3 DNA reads TGCGCCAGCAGCTTGGTACCACTGGGAGCGGCAACTAATGAAAAACTGTTTTTT. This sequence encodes CASSLVPLGAATNEKLFF.

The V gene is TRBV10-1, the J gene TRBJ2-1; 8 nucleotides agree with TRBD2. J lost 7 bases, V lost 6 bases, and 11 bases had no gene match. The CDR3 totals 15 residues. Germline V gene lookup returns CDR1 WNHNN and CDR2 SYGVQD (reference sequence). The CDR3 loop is CASSASGTRRNEQFF. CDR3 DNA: TGCGCCAGCAGCGCAAGCGGGACTAGGAGGAATGAGCAGTTCTTC.

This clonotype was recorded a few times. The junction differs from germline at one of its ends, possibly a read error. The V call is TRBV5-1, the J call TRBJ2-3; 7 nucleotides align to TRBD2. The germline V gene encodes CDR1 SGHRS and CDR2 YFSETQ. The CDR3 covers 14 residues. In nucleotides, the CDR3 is TGCGCCAGCAGCCCCCAGGTCGGCGGACTAGATGGGGATTTT. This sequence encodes CASSPQVGGLDGDF.

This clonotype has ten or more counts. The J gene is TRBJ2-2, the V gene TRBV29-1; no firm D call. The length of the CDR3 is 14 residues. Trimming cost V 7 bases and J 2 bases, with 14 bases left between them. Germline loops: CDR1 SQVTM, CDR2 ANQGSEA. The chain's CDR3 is CSATETSNTGELFF. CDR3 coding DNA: TGCAGCGCCACCGAGACAAGTAACACCGGGGAGCTGTTTTTT.

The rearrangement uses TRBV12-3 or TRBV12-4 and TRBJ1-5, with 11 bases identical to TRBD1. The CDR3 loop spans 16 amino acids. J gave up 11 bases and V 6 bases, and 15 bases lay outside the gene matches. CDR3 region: CASSTGPGQGVVTQHF. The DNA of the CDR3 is TGTGCCAGCAGCACCGGTCCGGGACAGGGGGTCGTGACCCAGCATTTT.

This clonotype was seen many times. The CDR3 reads CASSLDPGANVLTF. The CDR3 DNA is TGCGCCAGCAGCTTGGATCCGGGGGCCAACGTCCTGACTTTC. The chain recombines TRBV5-1 with TRBJ2-6; D remains ambiguous. Trimming shortened V by 0 bases and J by 4 bases, and 5 bases separated the two germline ends. The CDR3 is 14 residues long. The germline V gene has CDR1 SGHRS and CDR2 YFSETQ.

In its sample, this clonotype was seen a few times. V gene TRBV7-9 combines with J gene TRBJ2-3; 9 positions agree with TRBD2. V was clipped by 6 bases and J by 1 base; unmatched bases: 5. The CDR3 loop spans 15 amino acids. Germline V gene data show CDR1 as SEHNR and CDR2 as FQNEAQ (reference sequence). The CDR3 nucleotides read TGTGCCAGCAGTTACGGACTAGCGCGCACAGATACGCAGTATTTT. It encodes CASSYGLARTDTQYF.

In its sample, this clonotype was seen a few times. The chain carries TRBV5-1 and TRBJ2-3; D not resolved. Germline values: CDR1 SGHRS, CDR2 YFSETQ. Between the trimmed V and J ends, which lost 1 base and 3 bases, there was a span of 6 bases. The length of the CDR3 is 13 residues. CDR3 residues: CASSLFGTDTQYF. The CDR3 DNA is TGCGCCAGCAGCTTGTTCGGGACAGATACGCAGTATTTT.

CDR3 region: CASSPGQGTANSPLHF. The CDR3 region has the DNA TGCGCCAGCAGCCCGGGACAGGGCACTGCTAATTCACCCCTCCACTTT. The rearrangement joins TRBV5-1 to TRBJ1-6; 9 bases agree with TRBD1. V shed 4 bases and J 6 bases; nucleotides not matched to a gene: 8. The CDR3 is 16 amino acids. Germline V CDR1 and CDR2: SGHRS, YFSETQ.

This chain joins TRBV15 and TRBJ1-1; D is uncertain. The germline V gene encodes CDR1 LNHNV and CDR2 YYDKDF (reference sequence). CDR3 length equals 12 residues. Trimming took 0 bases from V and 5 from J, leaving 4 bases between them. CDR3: CATSRDETEAFF. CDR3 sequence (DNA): TGTGCCACCAGCAGAGATGAGACTGAAGCTTTCTTT.

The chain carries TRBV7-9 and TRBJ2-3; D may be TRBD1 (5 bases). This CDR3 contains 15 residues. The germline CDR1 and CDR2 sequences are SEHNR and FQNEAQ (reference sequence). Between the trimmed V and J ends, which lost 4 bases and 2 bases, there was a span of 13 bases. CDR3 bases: TGTGCCAGCAGCTCCCGACAGACCTACACAGATACGCAGTATTTT. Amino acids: CASSSRQTYTDTQYF.

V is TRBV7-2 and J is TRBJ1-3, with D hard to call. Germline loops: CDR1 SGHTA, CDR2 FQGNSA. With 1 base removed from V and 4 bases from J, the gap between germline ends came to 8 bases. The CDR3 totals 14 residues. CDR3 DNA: TGTGCCAGCAGCTTAGGATCCAGGGGAAACACCATATATTTT. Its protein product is CASSLGSRGNTIYF. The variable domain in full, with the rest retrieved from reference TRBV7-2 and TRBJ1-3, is GAGVSQSPSNKVTEKGKDVELRCDPISGHTALYWYRQSLGQGLEFLIYFQGNSAPDKSGLPSDRFSAERTGGSVSTLTIQRTQQEDSAVYLCASSLGSRGNTIYFGEGSWLTVV.

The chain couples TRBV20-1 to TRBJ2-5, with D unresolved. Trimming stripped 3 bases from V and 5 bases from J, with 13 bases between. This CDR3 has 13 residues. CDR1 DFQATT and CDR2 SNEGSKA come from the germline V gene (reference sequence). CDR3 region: CSASYNLRETQYF. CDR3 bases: TGCAGTGCTAGCTACAACCTCCGGGAGACCCAGTACTTC.

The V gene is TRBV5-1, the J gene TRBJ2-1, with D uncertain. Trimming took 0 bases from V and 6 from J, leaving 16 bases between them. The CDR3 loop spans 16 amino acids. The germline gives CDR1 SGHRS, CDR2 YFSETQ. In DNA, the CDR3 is TGCGCCAGCAGCTTGGAGGTGGGGTATAGGGCCAATGAGCAGTTCTTC. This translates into CASSLEVGYRANEQFF.

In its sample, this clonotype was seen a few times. As DNA, the CDR3 is TGCAGTGCCTTAAGGACTGGCTCCTACAATGAGCAGTTCTTC. Its translation is CSALRTGSYNEQFF. V and J are TRBV20-1 and TRBJ2-1; D perhaps matches TRBD2 (5 bases). Trimming left V 6 bases short and J 0 bases short, with 12 bases between. This CDR3 region has 14 residues. Germline V gene sequence: CDR1 DFQATT, CDR2 SNEGSKA (reference sequence).

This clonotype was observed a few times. CDR3 bases: TGTGCCAGCAGCCAAGATACGGACTTATCTAATGAAAAACTGTTTTTT. Translated, it gives CASSQDTDLSNEKLFF. This chain connects TRBV4-2 to TRBJ1-4; D not resolved. This CDR3 has 16 residues. Germline V gene data show CDR1 as LGHNA and CDR2 as YNFKEQ. The V and J ends lost 0 bases and 3 bases respectively, with 11 bases between them.

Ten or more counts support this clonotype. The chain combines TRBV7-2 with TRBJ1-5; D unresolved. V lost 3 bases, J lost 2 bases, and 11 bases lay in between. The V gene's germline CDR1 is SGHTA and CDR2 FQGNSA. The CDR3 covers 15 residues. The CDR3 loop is CASSFSSSGNQPQHF. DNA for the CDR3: TGTGCCAGCAGCTTTTCGAGTTCGGGCAATCAGCCCCAGCATTTT.

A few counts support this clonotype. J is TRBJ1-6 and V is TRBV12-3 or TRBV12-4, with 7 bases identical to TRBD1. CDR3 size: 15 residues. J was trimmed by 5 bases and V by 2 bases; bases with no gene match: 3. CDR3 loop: CASSLRGTDNSPLHF. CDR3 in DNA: TGTGCCAGCAGTTTACGCGGGACAGATAATTCACCCCTCCACTTT.

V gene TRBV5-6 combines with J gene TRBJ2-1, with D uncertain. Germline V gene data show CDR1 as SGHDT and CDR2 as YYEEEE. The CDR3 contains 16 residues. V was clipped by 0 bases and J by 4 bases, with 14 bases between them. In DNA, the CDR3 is TGTGCCAGCAGCTTGGATCCCCGAAGGATATACAATGAGCAGTTCTTC. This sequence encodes CASSLDPRRIYNEQFF.

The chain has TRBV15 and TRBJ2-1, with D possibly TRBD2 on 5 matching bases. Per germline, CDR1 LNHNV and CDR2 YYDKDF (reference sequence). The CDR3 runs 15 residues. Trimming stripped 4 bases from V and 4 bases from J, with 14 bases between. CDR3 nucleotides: TGTGCCACCAGCAACCGGACGGGGAGTTACAATGAGCAGTTCTTC. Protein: CATSNRTGSYNEQFF.